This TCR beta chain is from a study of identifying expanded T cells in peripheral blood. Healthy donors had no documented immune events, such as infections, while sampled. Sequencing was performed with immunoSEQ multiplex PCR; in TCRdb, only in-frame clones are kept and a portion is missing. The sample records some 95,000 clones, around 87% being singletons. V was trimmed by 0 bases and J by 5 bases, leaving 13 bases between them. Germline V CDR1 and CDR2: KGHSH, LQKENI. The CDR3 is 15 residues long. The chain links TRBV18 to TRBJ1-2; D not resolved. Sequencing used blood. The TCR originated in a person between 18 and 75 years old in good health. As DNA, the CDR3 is TGTGCCAGCTCACCACCAGGGTACAATGGATATGGCTACACCTTC. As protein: CASSPPGYNGYGYTF.